Below, 32 T cell receptor beta chains from the same sample are listed, as sequenced in a study of response to subunit inactivated influenza vaccine. In TCRdb, the RT-PCR reads were re-called with MiXCR into one record per CDR3 protein. The sample records about 520,000 distinct CDR3 sequences, approximately 6.9% being singletons. This specimen consisted of PBMCs from blood, obtained around 25 months after vaccination. Receptors originate from a man aged 50 to 69 who received an inactivated influenza vaccine.

The chain is built from TRBV20-1 and TRBJ1-1, with a weak D call TRBD1 (5 bases). V was shortened by 2 bases and J by 0 bases, with 10 bases between the two germline ends. Germline CDR1 DFQATT, CDR2 SNEGSKA (reference sequence). The CDR3 is 14 residues long. The CDR3 DNA sequence: TGCAGTGCTAGACAGCCGGGGCTGAACACTGAAGCTTTCTTT. Its translation is CSARQPGLNTEAFF.

The chain recombines TRBV5-1 with TRBJ2-7; 8 bases map to TRBD1. Germline CDR1 SGHRS, CDR2 YFSETQ. The CDR3 has 16 amino acids. The junction had 9 bases not matched to a gene; V was cut back by 1 base and J by 3 bases. Here the CDR3 reads CASSLFPGQGVYEQYF. The DNA of the CDR3 is TGCGCCAGCAGCTTGTTTCCTGGACAGGGAGTCTACGAGCAGTACTTC. Complete variable domain (other parts from reference TRBV5-1 and TRBJ2-7): KAGVTQTPRYLIKTRGQQVTLSCSPISGHRSVSWYQQTPGQGLQFLFEYFSETQRNKGNFPGRFSGRQFSNSRSEMNVSTLELGDSALYLCASSLFPGQGVYEQYFGPGTRLTVT.

This clonotype was found many times. V usage is TRBV20-1 and J usage is TRBJ2-3, with D possibly matching TRBD1 (5 bases). The germline V gene encodes CDR1 DFQATT and CDR2 SNEGSKA (reference sequence). The CDR3 is 16 residues long. Trimming removed 3 bases at V and 4 bases at J, with 20 bases between. In DNA, the CDR3 is TGCAGTGCTAGTGCCCTCAGCGCTTCCAGGGCAGATACGCAGTATTTT. Protein product: CSASALSASRADTQYF.

The chain combines TRBV20-1 with TRBJ2-1; TRBD2 matches 11 bases. CDR3 size: 16 residues. V lost 0 bases and J lost 5; bases outside the gene matches: 6. Per the germline V gene, CDR1 is DFQATT and CDR2 is SNEGSKA (reference sequence). For the CDR3, the DNA is TGCAGTGCTAGAGACCCGACTAGCGGGATTGACAATGAGCAGTTCTTC. Its protein is CSARDPTSGIDNEQFF.

This clonotype has a count of ten or more. The chain is built from TRBV4-3 and TRBJ2-3, with TRBD1 matching over 7 bases. Unmatched junction bases numbered 8, after V lost 0 bases and J lost 2 bases. CDR1 is LGHNA, CDR2 YSLEER, per germline. The length of the CDR3 is 17 residues. CDR3 in DNA: TGCGCCAGCAGCCAAGATATCCGGGACAGCATCACAGATACGCAGTATTTT. Residues: CASSQDIRDSITDTQYF.

In this sample, this clonotype turned up many times. The chain links TRBV6-2 or TRBV6-3 to TRBJ1-1; 7 bases match TRBD1. The V segment lost 8 bases and the J segment 2 bases; nucleotides outside the gene matches: 8. This CDR3 spans 14 amino acids. Germline CDR1 MNHEY, CDR2 SVGEGT. CDR3 bases: TGTGCCAGCCGGGCAGGGGGACAAAACACTGAAGCTTTCTTT. It specifies CASRAGGQNTEAFF.

This clonotype was found a few times. The chain links TRBV11-2 to TRBJ1-2; D remains ambiguous. Looked up from germline, CDR1 is SGHAT and CDR2 is FQNNGV. The CDR3 sequence is 14 residues long. V was clipped by 5 bases and J by 6 bases, with 16 bases between them. The CDR3 DNA reads as TGTGCCAGCAGCCCTGAGGCAGGAGGGAATGGCTACACCTTC. Its translation: CASSPEAGGNGYTF. Based on the CDR3 plus reference TRBV11-2 and TRBJ1-2, the full variable domain is EAGVAQSPRYKIIEKRQSVAFWCNPISGHATLYWYQQILGQGPKLLIQFQNNGVVDDSQLPKDRFSAERLKGVDSTLKIQPAKLEDSAVYLCASSPEAGGNGYTFGSGTRLTVV.

This clonotype was detected only a few times. This chain uses TRBV6-1 with TRBJ1-1; weak D call: TRBD1 (5 bases). There are 13 residues in the CDR3. V dropped 6 bases and J dropped 4 bases, with 12 bases sitting between them. Germline loops: CDR1 MNHNS, CDR2 SASEGT. CDR3 coding DNA: TGTGCCAGCAGGATGGGGCTTTCCACTGAAGCTTTCTTT. It is translated as CASRMGLSTEAFF.

About this clonotype itself: Lacking the conserved final phenylalanine or tryptophan, this CDR3 likely reflects a read error. The rearrangement links TRBV6-1 to TRBJ1-2; 9 nucleotides align to TRBD1. V lost 3 bases to trimming and J lost 4 bases; unmatched junction nucleotides: 9. Germline values: CDR1 MNHNS, CDR2 SASEGT. This CDR3 is 16 amino acids long. The CDR3 sequence: CASSEAGQGFGYGYTY. Here the CDR3 DNA reads TGTGCCAGCAGTGAGGCGGGACAGGGTTTTGGCTATGGCTACACCTAC.

A word on this clonotype: An end of the junction differs from the germline gene, which may be a read error. The gene calls are TRBV20-1 and TRBJ2-1; 13 bases map to TRBD2. Germline V gene sequence: CDR1 DFQATT, CDR2 SNEGSKA (reference sequence). CDR3 length: 17 residues. The CDR3 loop reads CCATPGLAGRTYNEQFF. Here the CDR3 DNA reads TGCTGTGCGACTCCGGGACTAGCGGGACGCACCTACAATGAGCAGTTCTTC.

The J gene is TRBJ2-2, the V gene TRBV20-1, with 11 bases aligning to TRBD1. This CDR3 spans 14 amino acids. Germline V lookup: CDR1 DFQATT, CDR2 SNEGSKA (reference sequence). V lost 3 bases to trimming and J lost 4 bases; unmatched junction nucleotides: 1. The CDR3 DNA reads TGCAGTGCTAGCGGGACAGGGGGCACCGGGGAGCTGTTTTTT. Amino acids: CSASGTGGTGELFF.

The gene calls are TRBV4-3 and TRBJ1-4; D gene ambiguous. Germline CDR1 and CDR2: LGHNA and YSLEER. The V and J ends lost 0 bases and 8 bases respectively, with 13 bases between them. This CDR3 comprises 15 residues. The CDR3 bases are TGCGCCAGCAGCCAAGATCGGGTCCGGGTCGAAAAACTGTTTTTT. The encoded protein is CASSQDRVRVEKLFF.

This clonotype was recorded many times. V and J are TRBV28 and TRBJ2-5; D uncertain. The V end was cut by 6 bases, the J end by 3 bases, with 2 bases between. CDR3 size: 10 residues. Germline assignment: CDR1 MDHEN and CDR2 SYDVKM. The CDR3 DNA follows: TGTGCCAGCAGAAAAGAGACCCAGTACTTC. Translated: CASRKETQYF.

This clonotype was observed a handful of times. The chain employs TRBV16 and TRBJ1-1; no firm D call. V was pared by 1 base and J by 2 bases, with 2 bases between. The V gene's germline CDR1 is KGHSY and CDR2 FQNENV. The CDR3 loop spans 12 amino acids. As DNA, the CDR3 is TGTGCCAGCAGCCAATACAACACTGAAGCTTTCTTT. It yields the protein CASSQYNTEAFF. The whole variable domain, filled in from reference TRBV16 and TRBJ1-1, reads GEEVAQTPKHLVRGEGQKAKLYCAPIKGHSYVFWYQQVLKNEFKFLISFQNENVFDETGMPKERFSAKCLPNSPCSLEIQATKLEDSAVYFCASSQYNTEAFFGQGTRLTVV.

The rearrangement joins TRBV7-9 to TRBJ1-1; TRBD1 aligns across 9 bases. Trimming removed 5 bases from V and 0 bases from J; junction bases left unmatched: 7. The CDR3 spans 16 residues. Germline V gene lookup returns CDR1 SEHNR and CDR2 FQNEAQ (reference sequence). The CDR3 DNA sequence: TGTGCCAGCAGCCAAGGGACAGGGCTTATGAACACTGAAGCTTTCTTT. Protein sequence: CASSQGTGLMNTEAFF.

This clonotype turned up a few times. This chain links TRBV2 with TRBJ1-1; 8 bases map to TRBD1. V dropped 7 bases and J dropped 1; count of bases not matched to a gene: 5. The CDR3 is 14 residues long. Germline V CDR1 and CDR2: SNHLY, FYNNEI. The CDR3 DNA reads TGTGCCAGCAATCGGCAGGGGGCGAACACTGAAGCTTTCTTT. Translated: CASNRQGANTEAFF. Together with reference TRBV2 and TRBJ1-1, the CDR3 gives the full variable domain: EPEVTQTPSHQVTQMGQEVILRCVPISNHLYFYWYRQILGQKVEFLVSFYNNEISEKSEIFDDQFSVERPDGSNFTLKIRSTKLEDSAMYFCASNRQGANTEAFFGQGTRLTVV.

This clonotype was detected only a few times. The chain links TRBV12-3 or TRBV12-4 to TRBJ2-2; D gene ambiguous. The CDR3 has 18 amino acids. V was cut by 0 bases and J by 3 bases, with 17 bases left in between. The DNA of the CDR3 is TGTGCCAGCAGTTTAGCCGCCCTACCCACCCTAGACACCGGGGAGCTGTTTTTT. As protein: CASSLAALPTLDTGELFF.

This clonotype was counted a few times. This chain joins TRBV29-1 and TRBJ2-7, with 13 bases that match TRBD2. V lost 5 bases, J lost 5 bases, and 6 bases stayed unmatched. Germline CDR1 SQVTM, CDR2 ANQGSEA. CDR3 length equals 14 residues. CDR3 in DNA: TGCAGCGTTAAACCGGGACTAGCGGGGCACGAGCAGTACTTC. The encoded protein is CSVKPGLAGHEQYF.

Worth noting for this clonotype: Mismatch with germline at one junction end may stem from a read error. The J gene is TRBJ2-1, the V gene TRBV29-1, with a tentative D call TRBD2 (7 bases). The CDR3 loop spans 14 amino acids. The germline V gene has CDR1 SQVTM and CDR2 ANQGSEA. CDR3 in amino acids: CSSRGGSSYDEQFF. CDR3 nucleotide sequence: TGCAGCTCGAGGGGGGGTAGCTCCTACGATGAGCAGTTCTTC.

This clonotype turned up a few times. This chain joins TRBV4-2 and TRBJ2-7; D not resolved. Per the germline V gene, CDR1 is LGHNA and CDR2 is YNFKEQ. Trimming stripped 0 bases from V and 5 bases from J, with 8 bases between. This CDR3 is 13 amino acids long. The CDR3 DNA is TGTGCCAGCAGCCAAGATAGTCGGGACGAGCAGTACTTC. This encodes CASSQDSRDEQYF.

The V call is TRBV14, the J call TRBJ2-4; D gene unclear. CDR1 and CDR2 (germline): SGHDN, FVKESK. The CDR3 contains 15 residues. Trimming removed 0 bases at V and 1 base at J, with 7 bases between. The DNA for the CDR3 is TGTGCCAGCAGCCAAGATGGACGGGCCAAAAACATTCAGTACTTC. It yields the protein CASSQDGRAKNIQYF.

The chain couples TRBV5-6 to TRBJ2-5; possibly TRBD1 for D (5 bases). The V gene lost 4 bases and the J gene lost 4 bases, with 14 bases spanning the gap. Germline V gene lookup returns CDR1 SGHDT and CDR2 YYEEEE. The CDR3 is made up of 14 amino acids. DNA of the CDR3: TGTGCCAGCAGCGTTACAGGTTCTGGAGAGACCCAGTACTTC. This gives the protein CASSVTGSGETQYF.

At least ten counts were recorded for this clonotype. The rearrangement uses TRBV9 and TRBJ2-4; the D gene is possibly TRBD2 (6 bases). The V and J ends lost 0 bases and 7 bases respectively, with 11 bases between them. Per the germline V gene, CDR1 is SGDLS and CDR2 is YYNGEE. CDR3 length equals 14 residues. In DNA, the CDR3 is TGTGCCAGCAGCGTAGGGGGACTGCGGAACATTCAGTACTTC. It is translated as CASSVGGLRNIQYF.

This clonotype occurred a few times. This chain uses TRBV28 with TRBJ2-5; D is unresolved. CDR1 and CDR2 from the germline V gene are MDHEN and SYDVKM. CDR3 length equals 15 residues. Trimming took 8 bases from V and 2 from J, leaving 18 bases between them. CDR3 amino acids: CASHPPGRLQETQYF. The CDR3, as DNA: TGTGCCAGCCACCCCCCGGGCAGGCTTCAAGAGACCCAGTACTTC.

This clonotype was observed a handful of times. CDR3 in DNA: TGTGCCACCAGTGATTCTGACGGCTATGGCTACACCTTC. It yields the protein CATSDSDGYGYTF. The chain uses TRBV24-1 and TRBJ1-2, with D unresolved. V was clipped by 2 bases and J by 4 bases, with 7 bases between them. Per germline, CDR1 KGHDR and CDR2 SFDVKD. The CDR3 loop spans 13 amino acids.

This rearrangement joins TRBV5-6 to TRBJ2-7; D tentatively reads TRBD1 or TRBD2 (5 bases each). V lost 4 bases, J lost 7 bases, and 12 bases lay in between. Germline V gene data show CDR1 as SGHDT and CDR2 as YYEEEE. The CDR3 covers 12 residues. The CDR3 protein is CASSTGLREQYF. The CDR3 nucleotides are TGTGCCAGCAGCACAGGACTCAGGGAGCAGTACTTC. Looking up the rest from reference TRBV5-6 and TRBJ2-7 gives the full variable domain: DAGVTQSPTHLIKTRGQQVTLRCSPKSGHDTVSWYQQALGQGPQFIFQYYEEEERQRGNFPDRFSGHQFPNYSSELNVNALLLGDSALYLCASSTGLREQYFGPGTRLTVT.

This clonotype was observed a handful of times. The J gene is TRBJ1-1, the V gene TRBV5-1, with 10 nucleotides matching TRBD1. Trimming took 0 bases from V and 3 from J; bases not matched to a gene: 8. CDR1 and CDR2 (germline): SGHRS, YFSETQ. The CDR3 covers 17 residues. The CDR3 here is CASSLGTGGVFHTEAFF. CDR3 bases: TGCGCCAGCAGCTTGGGGACAGGGGGAGTGTTCCACACTGAAGCTTTCTTT. Looking up the rest from reference TRBV5-1 and TRBJ1-1 gives the full variable domain: KAGVTQTPRYLIKTRGQQVTLSCSPISGHRSVSWYQQTPGQGLQFLFEYFSETQRNKGNFPGRFSGRQFSNSRSEMNVSTLELGDSALYLCASSLGTGGVFHTEAFFGQGTRLTVV.

The chain joins TRBV3-1 to TRBJ2-1, with D unclear. CDR3 length equals 12 residues. The V gene lost 3 bases and the J gene lost 5 bases, with 5 bases spanning the gap. CDR1 is LGHDT, CDR2 YNNKEL, per germline (reference sequence). This CDR3 is CASSQWNNEQFF. The CDR3 DNA reads TGTGCCAGCAGCCAGTGGAACAATGAGCAGTTCTTC.

This clonotype came up once. This may stem from a read error, because a much larger clone lies one nucleotide away. As DNA, the CDR3 is TGTGCCAGCAGCACTCAGGGTGGAGGAGAGATTCAGTACTTC. This gives the protein CASSTQGGGEIQYF. The chain carries TRBV7-2 and TRBJ2-4; either TRBD1 or TRBD2 may supply D (5 bases each). V lost 5 bases, J lost 10 bases, and 18 bases lay in between. CDR3 length: 14 amino acids. Germline CDR1 SGHTA, CDR2 FQGNSA.

The chain uses TRBV6-5 and TRBJ1-2; no clear D gene. Germline CDR1 MNHEY, CDR2 SVGAGI. Trimming removed 2 bases at V and 0 bases at J, with 22 bases between. The CDR3 is made up of 19 amino acids. The CDR3 loop is CASSYPLGRTSIANYGYTF. The CDR3 DNA sequence: TGTGCCAGCAGTTACCCCCTTGGCCGGACGTCAATTGCTAACTATGGCTACACCTTC.

The chain carries TRBV6-1 and TRBJ1-3; D call uncertain. This CDR3 contains 13 residues. V dropped 8 bases and J dropped 0 bases, with 8 bases sitting between them. From germline, CDR1 is MNHNS and CDR2 SASEGT. The DNA for the CDR3 is TGTGCCAGCGGACGGAGCTCTGGAAACACCATATATTTT. This gives the protein CASGRSSGNTIYF.

This clonotype was observed at least ten times. The J gene is TRBJ1-2, the V gene TRBV10-3; D uncertain. Germline V gene lookup returns CDR1 ENHRY and CDR2 SYGVKD. V was pared by 4 bases and J by 8 bases, with 14 bases between. This CDR3 has 13 residues. The CDR3 nucleotides are TGTGCCATCAGTGCCCGAGTTGGGGAGGGCTACACCTTC. This translates into CAISARVGEGYTF.